The present entry profiles one T cell receptor beta chain with its context. The antigen is undetermined. This sample was taken from a study of cytomegalovirus exposure and HLA in healthy donors. Amplification used 60 Vbeta primers and 13 Jbeta primers. Some clones are missing from TCRdb's copy, which holds only in-frame ones; the method was immunoSEQ multiplex PCR. The sample shows 130,000 to 150,000 clones, just under 85% of them seen only once. Overall study results and limits: A missense variant in DCLRE1C was later tied to TCR beta V- and J-gene trimming.

The TCR was taken from an older woman in good health and CMV-seropositive. Sequenced: PBMCs.

CDR3 loop: CASSDSPPRGTQYF. CDR3 DNA: TGTGCCAGCAGTGACTCCCCACCGAGAGGGACCCAGTACTTC. The rearrangement joins TRBV6-4 to TRBJ2-5, with unresolved D. The CDR3 spans 14 residues. Germline values: CDR1 MRHNA, CDR2 SNTAGT. V dropped 0 bases and J dropped 7 bases, with 12 bases sitting between them.